A single TCR beta chain is shown here with its context. Generated by immunoSEQ multiplex PCR, the TCRdb table keeps only in-frame clones and is missing some. The table lists 150,000 to 200,000 clones, roughly 93% of them singletons. The record originates from a study of blood T cell repertoires in COVID-19. V shed 3 bases and J 0 bases; nucleotides not matched to a gene: 6. The germline V gene has CDR1 LNHDA and CDR2 SQIVND (reference sequence). The CDR3 covers 17 residues. The sequence was obtained from a woman aged 45-65 years with acute or convalescent COVID-19. Source material: peripheral blood. The chain joins TRBV19 to TRBJ1-1; TRBD1 matches at 11 bases. CDR3 residues: CASSIRDRGTMNTEAFF. The DNA of the CDR3 is TGTGCCAGTAGTATCCGGGACAGGGGGACTATGAACACTGAAGCTTTCTTT.